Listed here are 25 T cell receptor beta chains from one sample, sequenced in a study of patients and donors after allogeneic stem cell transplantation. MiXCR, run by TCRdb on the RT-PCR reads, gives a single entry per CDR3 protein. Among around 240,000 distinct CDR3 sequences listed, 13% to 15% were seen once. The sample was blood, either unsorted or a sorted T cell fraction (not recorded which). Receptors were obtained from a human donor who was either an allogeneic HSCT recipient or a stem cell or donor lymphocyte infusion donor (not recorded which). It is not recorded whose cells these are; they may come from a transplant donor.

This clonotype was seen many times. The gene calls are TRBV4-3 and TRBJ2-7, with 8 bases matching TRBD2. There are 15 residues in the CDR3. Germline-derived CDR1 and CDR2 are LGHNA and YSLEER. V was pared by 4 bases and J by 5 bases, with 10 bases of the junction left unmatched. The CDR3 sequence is CASSRTGGGLDEQYF. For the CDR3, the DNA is TGCGCCAGCAGCCGAACGGGGGGGGGCCTGGACGAGCAGTACTTC.

CDR3 region: CASSLRGGTTDTQYF. CDR3 DNA: TGTGCCAGCAGCTTACGCGGGGGAACCACAGATACGCAGTATTTT. The chain recombines TRBV7-6 with TRBJ2-3; 7 bases fit TRBD2. The V gene end was trimmed by 2 bases and the J gene end by 2 bases; junction bases not matched to a gene: 4. The CDR3 contains 15 residues. Per germline, CDR1 SGHVS and CDR2 FNYEAQ.

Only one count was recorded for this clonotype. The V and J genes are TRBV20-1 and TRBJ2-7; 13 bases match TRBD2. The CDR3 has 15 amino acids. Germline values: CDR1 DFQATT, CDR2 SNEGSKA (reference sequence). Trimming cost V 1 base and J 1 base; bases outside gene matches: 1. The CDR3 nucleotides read TGCAGTGCTAGAGGACTAGCGGGAGGATCCTACGAGCAGTACTTC. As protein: CSARGLAGGSYEQYF.

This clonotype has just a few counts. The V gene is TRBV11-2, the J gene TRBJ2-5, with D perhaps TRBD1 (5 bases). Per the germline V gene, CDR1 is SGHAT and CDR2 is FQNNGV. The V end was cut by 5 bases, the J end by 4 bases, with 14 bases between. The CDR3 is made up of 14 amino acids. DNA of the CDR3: TGTGCCAGCAGCAGCCAGGGTGTGCCAGAGACCCAGTACTTC. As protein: CASSSQGVPETQYF. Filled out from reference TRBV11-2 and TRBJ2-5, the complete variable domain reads EAGVAQSPRYKIIEKRQSVAFWCNPISGHATLYWYQQILGQGPKLLIQFQNNGVVDDSQLPKDRFSAERLKGVDSTLKIQPAKLEDSAVYLCASSSQGVPETQYFGPGTRLLVL.

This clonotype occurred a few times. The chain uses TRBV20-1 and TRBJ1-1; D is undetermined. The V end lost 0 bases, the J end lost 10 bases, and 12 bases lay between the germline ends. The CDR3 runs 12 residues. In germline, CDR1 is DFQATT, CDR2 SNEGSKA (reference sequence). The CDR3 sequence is CSARDPRGGAFF. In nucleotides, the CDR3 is TGCAGTGCTAGAGACCCGCGGGGTGGAGCTTTCTTT.

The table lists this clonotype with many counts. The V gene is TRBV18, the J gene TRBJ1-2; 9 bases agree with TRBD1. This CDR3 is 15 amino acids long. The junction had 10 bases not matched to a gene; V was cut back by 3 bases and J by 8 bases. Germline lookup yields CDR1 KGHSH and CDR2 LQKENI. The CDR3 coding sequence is TGTGCCAGCTCACCGGCGACAACAGGGGGCCGCGGCTACACCTTC. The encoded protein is CASSPATTGGRGYTF.

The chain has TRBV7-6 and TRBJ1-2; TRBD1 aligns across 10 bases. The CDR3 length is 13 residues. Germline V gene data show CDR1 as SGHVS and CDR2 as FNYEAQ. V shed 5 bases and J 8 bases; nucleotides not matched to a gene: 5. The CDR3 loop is CASSPGQGKGYTF. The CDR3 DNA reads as TGTGCCAGCAGCCCGGGACAGGGGAAGGGCTACACCTTC.

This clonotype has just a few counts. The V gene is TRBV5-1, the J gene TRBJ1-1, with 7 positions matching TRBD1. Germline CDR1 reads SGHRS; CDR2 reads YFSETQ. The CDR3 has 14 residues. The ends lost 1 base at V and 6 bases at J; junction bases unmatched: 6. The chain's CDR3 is CASSLIRGFAEAFF. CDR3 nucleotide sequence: TGCGCCAGCAGCTTGATCAGGGGGTTCGCTGAAGCTTTCTTT. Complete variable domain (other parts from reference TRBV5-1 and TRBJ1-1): KAGVTQTPRYLIKTRGQQVTLSCSPISGHRSVSWYQQTPGQGLQFLFEYFSETQRNKGNFPGRFSGRQFSNSRSEMNVSTLELGDSALYLCASSLIRGFAEAFFGQGTRLTVV.

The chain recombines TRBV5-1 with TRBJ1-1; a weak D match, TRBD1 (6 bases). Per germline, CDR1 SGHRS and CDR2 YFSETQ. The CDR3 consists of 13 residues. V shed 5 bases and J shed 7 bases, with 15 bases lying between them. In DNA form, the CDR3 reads TGCGCCAGCAGACAGGGTGTAGGCCATGAAGCTTTCTTT. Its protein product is CASRQGVGHEAFF.

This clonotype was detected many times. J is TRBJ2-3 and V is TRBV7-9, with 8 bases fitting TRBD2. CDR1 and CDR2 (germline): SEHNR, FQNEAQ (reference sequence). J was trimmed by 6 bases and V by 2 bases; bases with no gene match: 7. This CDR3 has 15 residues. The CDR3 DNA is TGTGCCAGCAGCTTAAAGTCGGGAGGGGAGGATACGCAGTATTTT. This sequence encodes CASSLKSGGEDTQYF.

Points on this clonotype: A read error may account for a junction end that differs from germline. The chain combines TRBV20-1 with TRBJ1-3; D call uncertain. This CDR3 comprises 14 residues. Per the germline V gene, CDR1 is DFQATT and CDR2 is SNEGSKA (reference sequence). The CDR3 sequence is CSALLGGAGNTIYF. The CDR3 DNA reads TGCAGTGCTCTCCTAGGTGGCGCTGGGAACACCATATATTTT.

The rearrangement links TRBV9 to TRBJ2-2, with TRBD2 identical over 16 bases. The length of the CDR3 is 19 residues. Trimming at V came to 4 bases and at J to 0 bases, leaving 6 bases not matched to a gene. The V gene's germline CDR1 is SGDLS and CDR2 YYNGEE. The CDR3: CASSPRGLAGGPNTGELFF. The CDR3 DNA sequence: TGTGCCAGCAGCCCGAGGGGACTAGCGGGAGGGCCGAACACCGGGGAGCTGTTTTTT.

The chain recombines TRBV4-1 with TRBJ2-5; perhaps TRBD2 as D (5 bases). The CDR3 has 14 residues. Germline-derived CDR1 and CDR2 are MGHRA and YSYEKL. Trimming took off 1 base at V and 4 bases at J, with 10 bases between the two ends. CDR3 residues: CASSQALVRETQYF. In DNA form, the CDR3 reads TGCGCCAGCAGCCAAGCACTAGTCCGAGAGACCCAGTACTTC.

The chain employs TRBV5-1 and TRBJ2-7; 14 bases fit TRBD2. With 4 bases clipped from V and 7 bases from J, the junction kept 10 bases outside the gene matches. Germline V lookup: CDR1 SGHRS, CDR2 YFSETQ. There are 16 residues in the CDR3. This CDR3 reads CASSPGGLAGAGEQYF. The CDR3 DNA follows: TGCGCCAGCAGCCCGGGGGGACTAGCGGGAGCGGGAGAGCAGTACTTC. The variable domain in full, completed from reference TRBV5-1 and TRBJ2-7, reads KAGVTQTPRYLIKTRGQQVTLSCSPISGHRSVSWYQQTPGQGLQFLFEYFSETQRNKGNFPGRFSGRQFSNSRSEMNVSTLELGDSALYLCASSPGGLAGAGEQYFGPGTRLTVT.

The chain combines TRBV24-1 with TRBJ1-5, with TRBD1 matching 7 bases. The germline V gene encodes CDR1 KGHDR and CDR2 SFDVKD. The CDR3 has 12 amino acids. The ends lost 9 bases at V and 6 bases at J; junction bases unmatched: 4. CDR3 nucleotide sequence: TGTGCCACCGAGGCAGGGGGTCAGCCCCAGCATTTT. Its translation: CATEAGGQPQHF.

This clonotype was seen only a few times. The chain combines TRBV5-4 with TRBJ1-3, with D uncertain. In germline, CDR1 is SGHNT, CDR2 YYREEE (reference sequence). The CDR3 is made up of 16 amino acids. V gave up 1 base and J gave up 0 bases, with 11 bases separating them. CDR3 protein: CASSLIGGFSGNTIYF. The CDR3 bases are TGTGCCAGCAGCTTGATCGGCGGGTTCTCTGGAAACACCATATATTTT. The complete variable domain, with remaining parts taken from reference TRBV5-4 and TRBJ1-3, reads ETGVTQSPTHLIKTRGQQVTLRCSSQSGHNTVSWYQQALGQGPQFIFQYYREEENGRGNFPPRFSGLQFPNYSSELNVNALELDDSALYLCASSLIGGFSGNTIYFGEGSWLTVV.

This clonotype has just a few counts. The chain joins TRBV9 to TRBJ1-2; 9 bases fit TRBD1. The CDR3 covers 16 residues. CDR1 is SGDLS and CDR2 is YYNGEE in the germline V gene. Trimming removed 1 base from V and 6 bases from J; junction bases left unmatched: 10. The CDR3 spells CASSVSPGTGSHGYTF. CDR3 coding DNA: TGTGCCAGCAGCGTAAGCCCCGGGACAGGGTCTCATGGCTACACCTTC.

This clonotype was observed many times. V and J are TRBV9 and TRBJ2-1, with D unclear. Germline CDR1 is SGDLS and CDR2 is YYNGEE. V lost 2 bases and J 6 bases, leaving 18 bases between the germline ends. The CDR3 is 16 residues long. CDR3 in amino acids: CASSVSSGWVANEQFF. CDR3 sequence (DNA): TGTGCCAGCAGCGTTTCTTCGGGTTGGGTTGCCAATGAGCAGTTCTTC.

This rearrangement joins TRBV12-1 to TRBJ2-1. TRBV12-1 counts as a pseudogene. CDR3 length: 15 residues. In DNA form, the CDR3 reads TGTGCCAGCAGCTTGCGTAGGGTTAGTGCGGATGAGCAGTTCTTC. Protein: CASSLRRVSADEQFF.

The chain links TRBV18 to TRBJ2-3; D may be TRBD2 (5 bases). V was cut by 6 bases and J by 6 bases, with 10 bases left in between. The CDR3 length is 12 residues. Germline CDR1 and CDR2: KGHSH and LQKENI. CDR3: CASSMTGDTQYF. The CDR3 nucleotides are TGTGCCAGCTCCATGACGGGGGATACGCAGTATTTT.

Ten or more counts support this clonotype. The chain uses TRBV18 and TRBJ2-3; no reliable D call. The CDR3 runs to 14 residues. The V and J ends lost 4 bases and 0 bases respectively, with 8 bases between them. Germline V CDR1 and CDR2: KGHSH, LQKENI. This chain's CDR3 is CASSRVDSTDTQYF. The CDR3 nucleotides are TGTGCCAGCTCACGGGTTGACAGCACAGATACGCAGTATTTT.

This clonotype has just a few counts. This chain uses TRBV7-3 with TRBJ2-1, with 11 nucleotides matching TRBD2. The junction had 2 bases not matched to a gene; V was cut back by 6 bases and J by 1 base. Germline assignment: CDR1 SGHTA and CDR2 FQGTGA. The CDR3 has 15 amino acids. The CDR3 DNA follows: TGTGCCAGCAGACTAGCGGGGGCGTCCTACAATGAGCAGTTCTTC. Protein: CASRLAGASYNEQFF.

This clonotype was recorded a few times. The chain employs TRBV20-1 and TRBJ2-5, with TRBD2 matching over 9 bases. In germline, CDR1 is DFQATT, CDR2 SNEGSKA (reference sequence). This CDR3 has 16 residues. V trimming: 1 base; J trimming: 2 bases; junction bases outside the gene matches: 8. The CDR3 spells CSARAWSGGIQETQYF. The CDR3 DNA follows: TGCAGTGCTAGAGCTTGGAGCGGGGGGATACAAGAGACCCAGTACTTC.

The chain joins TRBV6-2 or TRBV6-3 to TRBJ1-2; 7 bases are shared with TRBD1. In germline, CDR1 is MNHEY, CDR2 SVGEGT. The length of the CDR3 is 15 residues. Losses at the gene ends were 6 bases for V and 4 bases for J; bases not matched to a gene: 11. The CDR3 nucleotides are TGTGCCAGCAGAATCGACAGGGATTCTATCTATGGCTACACCTTC. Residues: CASRIDRDSIYGYTF.

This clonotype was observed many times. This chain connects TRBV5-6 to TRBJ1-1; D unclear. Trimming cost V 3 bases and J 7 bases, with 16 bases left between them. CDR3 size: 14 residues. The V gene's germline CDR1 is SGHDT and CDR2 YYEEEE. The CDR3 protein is CASSSPPSPYEAFF. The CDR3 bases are TGTGCCAGCAGCTCACCCCCCTCACCTTATGAAGCTTTCTTT.